A single T cell receptor (beta chain) is shown here with its context. Its antigen is unknown. It has no much larger one-base neighbor in the sample; base qualities were not kept. Between the V and J ends, shortened by 7 bases and 6 bases respectively, the junction contains 10 bases. As encoded in the germline V gene, CDR1 is MDHEN while CDR2 is SYDVKM. The cysteine opens and the phenylalanine closes a CDR3 of 12 amino acids. Of all the DNA, just the CDR3 is kept, 36 bases in frame from base 1. Separate from the roughly 650-subject first cohort, the validation cohort of about 110 subjects was the group to which the donors belonged. Library preparation used the immunoSEQ multiplex PCR assay. The original pipeline was this. A statistical classification framework was built for diagnosing cytomegalovirus status from the catalog of TCR beta chain sequences. Drawn from immuneACCESS, this table holds only the in-frame rearrangements with V and J called that TCRdb kept. Clones are partly lost; checked studies trace under half to an unresolved V gene and leave the rest unexplained. The D gene and trimming were derived from the DNA, and the V and J assignments and clone size from that table. This sample lists roughly 250,000 clones; around 87% were detected once. The ten largest clones capture roughly 0.38% of the sample.

This sample was taken from a study of cytomegalovirus exposure and HLA in healthy donors (dated 2017 in TCRdb). With respect to the entire study: According to a later analysis, the 120 or so validation repertoires were produced on the same platform as the roughly 700 repertoires of the first cohort. The study aimed to test whether cataloging public T cell receptors could reveal signatures of past pathogen exposure. In addition to the first cohort of 500 to 850 subjects, a separate validation cohort of 120 different subjects was used. To predict cytomegalovirus infection status, the study brought together high-throughput TCR immunosequencing, statistical association of individual TCRs with disease status, and machine learning. Study-wide conclusions, independent of this receptor: In vitro tests confirmed that three of the cytomegalovirus-associated TCR beta chains recognize cytomegalovirus antigens. Subsequent analysis determined that TCRs grouped into clusters in the first cohort also showed a tendency toward co-occurrence across the 130 or so validation repertoires, and roughly 95% of cluster scores exceeded 0. Most TCR sequences were observed very rarely across donors, whereas some public TCRs were present in many individuals. According to the authors, the approach could potentially be generalized to other disease states and immunological phenotypes. Cytomegalovirus status was reported to be diagnosed by the classifier with high specificity and sensitivity in both the original and validation cohorts. A later analysis had no HLA typing for the validation cohort, so co-occurrence there was scored across all 130 or so repertoires. A total of about 150 TCR beta chains were listed by the study as associated with cytomegalovirus.

The specimen sequenced was PBMCs. The chain uses TRBV28 and TRBJ1-5; a tentative D call is TRBD1 (6 bases match). This TCR was recovered from a woman younger than 30 in good health and CMV-seronegative. This receptor carries the CDR3 CASKQGSQPQHF. Read as DNA, the sequence is TGTGCCAGCAAACAGGGAAGTCAGCCCCAGCATTTT.